These 3 T cell receptor beta chains share one sample of origin, sequenced in a study of PD-1 blockade in classical Hodgkin lymphoma. Measured with immunoSEQ multiplex PCR; TCRdb has only the in-frame clones, and not every one. The sample yields around 150,000 clones, under 85% seen once. Patients all relapsed after autologous stem cell transplantation, and there was variation in brentuximab vedotin exposure. Here the sequenced sample was peripheral blood mononuclear cells (PBMCs), taken before the second cycle of nivolumab. The origin of the receptors is a human donor with classical Hodgkin lymphoma.

The CDR3 DNA reads as TGTGCCAGTAGTGCCGCCCTTACCACAGATACGCAGTATTTT. Protein sequence: CASSAALTTDTQYF. The rearrangement uses TRBV19 and TRBJ2-3; D uncertain. Germline V gene sequence: CDR1 LNHDA, CDR2 SQIVND (reference sequence). The CDR3 runs 14 residues. V lost 5 bases to trimming and J lost 2 bases, with 11 bases between them.

This clone turned up a few times. The chain uses TRBV27 and TRBJ2-5; 8 bases fit TRBD2. This CDR3 has 17 residues. V lost 4 bases, J lost 4 bases, and 14 bases stayed unmatched. From germline, CDR1 is MNHEY and CDR2 SMNVEV (reference sequence). In nucleotides, the CDR3 is TGTGCCAGCAGTTACGGGAGGAGCGGGAGCGCCGGAGAGACCCAGTACTTC. This encodes CASSYGRSGSAGETQYF.

This clone was seen a few times. This chain links TRBV28 with TRBJ1-5; D is unresolved. The CDR3 is made up of 18 amino acids. Germline V gene data show CDR1 as MDHEN and CDR2 as SYDVKM. V shed 6 bases and J shed 2 bases, with 23 bases lying between them. The CDR3 coding sequence is TGTGCCAGCAGACCATACTGGGATGGTAACGGTCGCAATCAGCCCCAGCATTTT. This codes for CASRPYWDGNGRNQPQHF.